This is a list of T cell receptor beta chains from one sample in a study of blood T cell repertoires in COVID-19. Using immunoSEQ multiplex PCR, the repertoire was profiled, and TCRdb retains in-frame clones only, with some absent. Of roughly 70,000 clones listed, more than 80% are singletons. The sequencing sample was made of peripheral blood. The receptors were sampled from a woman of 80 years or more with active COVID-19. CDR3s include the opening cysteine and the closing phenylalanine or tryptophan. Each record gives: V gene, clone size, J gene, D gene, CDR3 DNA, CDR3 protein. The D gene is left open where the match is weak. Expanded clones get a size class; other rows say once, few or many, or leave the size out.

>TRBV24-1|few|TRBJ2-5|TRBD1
TGTGCCACCAGTGATTTGCGGACCCTGGGACAGACTAACCAAGAGACCCAGTACTTC
CATSDLRTLGQTNQETQYF
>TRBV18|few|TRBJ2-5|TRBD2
TGTGCCAGCTCACCAGGTAGCGGGATTAGAGAGACCCAGTACTTC
CASSPGSGIRETQYF
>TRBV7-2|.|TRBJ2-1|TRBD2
TGTGCCAGCAGCTTGACTAGCGGGCCCCCCAGCTCCTACAATGAGCAGTTCTTC
CASSLTSGPPSSYNEQFF
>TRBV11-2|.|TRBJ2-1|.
TGTGCCAGCAGCTTTAACAATGAGCAGTTCTTC
CASSFNNEQFF
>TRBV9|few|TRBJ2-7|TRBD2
TGTGCCAGCAGCGGGGGGACTAGGGTCCACGAGCAGTACTTC
CASSGGTRVHEQYF
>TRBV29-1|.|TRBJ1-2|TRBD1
TGCAGCGTTACAGGGGGCAAGGATGGCTACACCTTC
CSVTGGKDGYTF
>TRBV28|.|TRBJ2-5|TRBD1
TGTGCCAGCAGTCCGACAGGGGTCTCTAGGGAGACCCAGTACTTC
CASSPTGVSRETQYF
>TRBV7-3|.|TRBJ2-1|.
TGTGCCAGCAGCTTAACGGGAGCATCCTACAATGAGCAGTTCTTC
CASSLTGASYNEQFF
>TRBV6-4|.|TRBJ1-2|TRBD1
TGTGCCAGCAGTGCCCAGGGGGCTCTCGGTGGCTACACCTTC
CASSAQGALGGYTF
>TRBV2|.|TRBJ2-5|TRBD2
TGTGCCAGCAGTGGGGTAGCGGGGGAACAAGAGACCCAGTACTTC
CASSGVAGEQETQYF
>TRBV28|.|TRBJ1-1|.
TGTGCCAGCAGGCGGGAAGAAGCTTTCTTT
CASRREEAFF
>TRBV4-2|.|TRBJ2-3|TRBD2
TGTGCCAGCAGCCCATACGGGACTAGTCTGGATACGCAGTATTTT
CASSPYGTSLDTQYF
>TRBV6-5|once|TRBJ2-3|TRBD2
TGTGCCAGCGGAATAGCGGGATGGGGCACAGATACGCAGTATTTT
CASGIAGWGTDTQYF
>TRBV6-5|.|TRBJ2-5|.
TGTGCCAGCAGTTACTCGCGCGGGAAAGAGACCCAGTACTTC
CASSYSRGKETQYF
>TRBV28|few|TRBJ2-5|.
TGTGCCAGCAGCTCCTCTTCCCTCCCAGAGACCCAGTACTTC
CASSSSSLPETQYF
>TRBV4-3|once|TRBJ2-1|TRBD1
TGCGCCAGCAGCCGGGGGACAGGGGATATCCCCTACAATGAGCAGTTCTTC
CASSRGTGDIPYNEQFF
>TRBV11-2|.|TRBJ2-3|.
TGTGCCAGCAGCTTATCCAGGCAACGAGATACGCAGTATTTT
CASSLSRQRDTQYF
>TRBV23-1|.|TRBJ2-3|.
TGCGCCAGCATCGAGACAGTGTCATACACAGATACGCAGTATTTT
CASIETVSYTDTQYF
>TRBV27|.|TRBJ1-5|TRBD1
TGTGCCAGCAGGTCAGGGGGCTCGGGTCAGCCCCAGCATTTT
CASRSGGSGQPQHF
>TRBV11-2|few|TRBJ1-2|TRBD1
TGTGCCAGCAGCTTACCGGGACAGCCCTATGGCTACACCTTC
CASSLPGQPYGYTF